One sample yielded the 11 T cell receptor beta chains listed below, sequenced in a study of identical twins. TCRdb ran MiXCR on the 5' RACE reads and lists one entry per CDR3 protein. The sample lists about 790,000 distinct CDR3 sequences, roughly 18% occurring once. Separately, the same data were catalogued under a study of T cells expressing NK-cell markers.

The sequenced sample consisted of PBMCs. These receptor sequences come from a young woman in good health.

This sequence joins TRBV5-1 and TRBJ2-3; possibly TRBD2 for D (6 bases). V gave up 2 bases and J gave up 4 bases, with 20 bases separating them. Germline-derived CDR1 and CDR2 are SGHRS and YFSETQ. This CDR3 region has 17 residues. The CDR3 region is CASSLGGWDSPSDTQYF. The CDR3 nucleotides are TGCGCCAGCAGCTTAGGTGGTTGGGACTCCCCGTCAGATACGCAGTATTTT.

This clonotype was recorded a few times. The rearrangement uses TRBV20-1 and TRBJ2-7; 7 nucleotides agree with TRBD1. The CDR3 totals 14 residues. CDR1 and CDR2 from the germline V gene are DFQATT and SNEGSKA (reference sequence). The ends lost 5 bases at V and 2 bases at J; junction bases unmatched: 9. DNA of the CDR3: TGCAGTGCTGGGGACAGTATCCAAACCTACGAGCAGTACTTC. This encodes CSAGDSIQTYEQYF.

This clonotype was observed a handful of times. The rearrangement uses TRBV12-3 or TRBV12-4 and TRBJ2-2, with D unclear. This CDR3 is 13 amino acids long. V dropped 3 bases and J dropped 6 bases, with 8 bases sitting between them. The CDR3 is CASSLSTPGELFF. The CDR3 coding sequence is TGTGCCAGCAGTTTGTCAACCCCCGGGGAGCTGTTTTTT.

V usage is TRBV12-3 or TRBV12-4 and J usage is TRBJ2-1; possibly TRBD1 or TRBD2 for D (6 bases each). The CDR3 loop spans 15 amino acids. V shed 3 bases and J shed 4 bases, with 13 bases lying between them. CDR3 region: CASSLSGAGYNEQFF. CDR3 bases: TGTGCCAGCAGTTTGTCGGGGGCCGGTTACAATGAGCAGTTCTTC.

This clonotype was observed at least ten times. CDR3 sequence: CASSFHSGEQFF. The CDR3 bases are TGTGCCAGCAGCTTTCATAGCGGGGAGCAGTTCTTC. V gene TRBV7-2 combines with J gene TRBJ2-1, with TRBD2 matching 7 bases. The CDR3 has 12 amino acids. Germline CDR1 SGHTA, CDR2 FQGNSA. J gave up 10 bases and V 3 bases, and 3 bases lay outside the gene matches.

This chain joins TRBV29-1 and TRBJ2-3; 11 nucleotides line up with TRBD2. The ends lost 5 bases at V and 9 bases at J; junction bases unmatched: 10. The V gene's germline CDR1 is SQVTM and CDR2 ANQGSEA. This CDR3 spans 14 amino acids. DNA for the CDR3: TGCAGCGTTCAATTAGCGGGAGGGCGGGGGACGCAGTATTTT. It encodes CSVQLAGGRGTQYF.

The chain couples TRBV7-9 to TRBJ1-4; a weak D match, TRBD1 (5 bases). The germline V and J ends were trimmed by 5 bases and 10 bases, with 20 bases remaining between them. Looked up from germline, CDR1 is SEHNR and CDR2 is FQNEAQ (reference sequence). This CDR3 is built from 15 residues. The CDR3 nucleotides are TGTGCCAGCAGCGCACTGGGACGAGGTTTAGTAAAACTGTTTTTT. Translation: CASSALGRGLVKLFF.

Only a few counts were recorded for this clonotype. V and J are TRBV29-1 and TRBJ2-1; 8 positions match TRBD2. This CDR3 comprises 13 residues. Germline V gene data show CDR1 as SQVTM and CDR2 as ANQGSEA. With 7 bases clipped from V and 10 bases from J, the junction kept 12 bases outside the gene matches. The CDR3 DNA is TGCAGCGACGACGGCGGGGGGTCGGGAGAGCAGTTCTTC. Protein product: CSDDGGGSGEQFF.

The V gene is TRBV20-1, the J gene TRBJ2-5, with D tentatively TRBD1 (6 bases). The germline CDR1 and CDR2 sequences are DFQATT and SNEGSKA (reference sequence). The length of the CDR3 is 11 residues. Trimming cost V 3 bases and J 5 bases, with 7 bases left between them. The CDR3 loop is CSARGAETQYF. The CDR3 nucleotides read TGCAGTGCTAGGGGGGCGGAGACCCAGTACTTC.

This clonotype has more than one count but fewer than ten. The CDR3 DNA reads as TGTGCCTGGAGCCATGTCTGGATCTTCGGGTCGCATGGCTACACCTTC. Translated: CAWSHVWIFGSHGYTF. The chain carries TRBV30 and TRBJ1-2, with D hard to call. Trimming shortened V by 3 bases and J by 6 bases, and 23 bases separated the two germline ends. This CDR3 is 16 amino acids long. CDR1 and CDR2 (germline): GTSNPN, SVGIG (reference sequence).

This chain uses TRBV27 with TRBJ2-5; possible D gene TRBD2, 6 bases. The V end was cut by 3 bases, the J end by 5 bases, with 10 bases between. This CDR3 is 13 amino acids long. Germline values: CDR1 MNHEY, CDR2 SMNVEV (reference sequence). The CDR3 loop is CASSFPGGETQYF. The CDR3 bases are TGTGCCAGCAGTTTCCCCGGAGGGGAGACCCAGTACTTC.